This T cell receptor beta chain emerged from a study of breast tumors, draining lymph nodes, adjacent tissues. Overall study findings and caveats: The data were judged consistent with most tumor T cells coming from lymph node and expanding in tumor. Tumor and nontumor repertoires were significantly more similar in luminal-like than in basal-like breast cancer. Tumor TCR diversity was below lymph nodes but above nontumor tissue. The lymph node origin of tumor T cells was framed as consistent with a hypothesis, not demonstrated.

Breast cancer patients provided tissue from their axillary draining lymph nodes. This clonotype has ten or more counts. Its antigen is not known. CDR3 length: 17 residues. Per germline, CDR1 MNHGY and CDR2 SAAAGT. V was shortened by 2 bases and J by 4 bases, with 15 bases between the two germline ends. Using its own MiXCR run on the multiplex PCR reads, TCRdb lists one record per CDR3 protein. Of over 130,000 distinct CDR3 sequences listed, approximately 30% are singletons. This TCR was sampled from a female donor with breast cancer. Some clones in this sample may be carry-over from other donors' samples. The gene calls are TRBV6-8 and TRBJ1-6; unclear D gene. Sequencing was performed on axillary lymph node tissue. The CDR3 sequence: CASSYGVKSEYNSPLHF. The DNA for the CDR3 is TGTGCCAGCAGTTACGGGGTGAAATCGGAGTATAATTCACCCCTCCACTTT.